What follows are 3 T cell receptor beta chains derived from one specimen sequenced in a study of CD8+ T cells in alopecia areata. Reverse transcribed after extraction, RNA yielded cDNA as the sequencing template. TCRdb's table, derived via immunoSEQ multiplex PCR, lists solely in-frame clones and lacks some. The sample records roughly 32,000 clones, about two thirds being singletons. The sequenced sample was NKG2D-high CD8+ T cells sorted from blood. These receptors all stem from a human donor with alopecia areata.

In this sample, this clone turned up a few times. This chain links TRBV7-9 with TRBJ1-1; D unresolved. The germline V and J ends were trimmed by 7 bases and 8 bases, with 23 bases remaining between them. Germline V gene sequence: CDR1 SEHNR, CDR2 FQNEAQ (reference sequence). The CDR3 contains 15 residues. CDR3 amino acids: CASTSLTPGRREAFF. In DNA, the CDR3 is TGTGCCAGCACCTCCCTAACTCCGGGGAGAAGGGAAGCTTTCTTT.

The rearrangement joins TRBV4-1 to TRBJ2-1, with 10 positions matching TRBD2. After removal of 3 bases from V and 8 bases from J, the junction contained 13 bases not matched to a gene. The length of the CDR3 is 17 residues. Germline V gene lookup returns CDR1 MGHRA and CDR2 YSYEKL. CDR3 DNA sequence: TGCGCCAGCAGCCAGGGACTTAGCGGGAGGTTTTGGTATGAGCAGTTCTTC. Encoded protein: CASSQGLSGRFWYEQFF.

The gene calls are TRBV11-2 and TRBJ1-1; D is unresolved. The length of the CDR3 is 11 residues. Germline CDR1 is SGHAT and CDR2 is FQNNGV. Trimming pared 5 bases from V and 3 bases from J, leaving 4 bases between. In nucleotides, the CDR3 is TGTGCCAGCAGCCACGACACTGAAGCTTTCTTT. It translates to CASSHDTEAFF.